This T cell receptor beta chain was captured in a study of blood T cell repertoires in COVID-19. Overall study context: Samples taken during acute and convalescent COVID-19 were collected in the United States, Italy and Spain. The cDNA or gDNA used as material had been derived from T cells, B-cell-depleted T cells, or PBMCs.

As processed by the authors: Reference gene primer amplification gave nucleated cell count estimates. Generated by immunoSEQ multiplex PCR, the TCRdb table keeps only in-frame clones and is missing some. D and trimming were read from the DNA, whereas the V and J calls and clone size are those reported in that table. The sample gives a few hundred thousand clones, 86% of which show up once; less than 3% is in the top ten. The germline CDR1 and CDR2 sequences are SGHTA and FQGNSA. Trimming took 7 bases from V and 6 from J; bases not matched to a gene: 6. This CDR3 is 14 amino acids long. The source material was peripheral blood. The receptor was isolated from a woman between 25 and 40 years old with active or convalescent COVID-19. The chain carries TRBV7-2 and TRBJ1-2; 12 bases align to TRBD1. In nucleotides, the CDR3 is TGTGCCAGCAATAGGGACAGGGGGCTGAATGGCTACACCTTC. As protein: CASNRDRGLNGYTF.